This is a list of T cell receptor beta chains from one sample in a study of OX40 agonist ivuxolimab in advanced cancers. Generated by immunoSEQ multiplex PCR, the TCRdb table keeps only in-frame clones and is missing some. This table holds under 60,000 clones, 85% to 90% found once. The source was CD4+ or CD8+ T cells sorted from blood, collected in a trial of the OX40 agonist ivuxolimab. These receptors came from an adult with an advanced solid tumor such as melanoma, head and neck, liver or kidney cancer. Each CDR3 is given with its conserved first and last residue. The D gene is left open where the match is weak. Size tells how often a clone was seen (once, few, many) or the class of an expanded clone, and some rows leave it out.

cdr3_length,clone_size,d_call,j_call,v_call,cdr3_aa,cdr3_nt
16,NA,TRBD1,TRBJ2-5,TRBV5-5,CASSLFTGVRQETQYF,TGTGCCAGCAGCCTTTTTACAGGGGTGAGACAAGAGACCCAGTACTTC
12,NA,NA,TRBJ2-3,TRBV10-3,CAISPKTDTQYF,TGTGCCATCAGTCCAAAGACAGATACGCAGTATTTT
16,NA,TRBD2,TRBJ2-2,TRBV2,CASSTVAGGRTGELFF,TGTGCCAGCAGTACCGTAGCGGGGGGGCGAACCGGGGAGCTGTTTTTT
14,NA,NA,TRBJ1-1,TRBV6-1,CASSELREVTEAFF,TGTGCCAGCAGTGAATTAAGGGAGGTGACTGAAGCTTTCTTT
14,once,NA,TRBJ1-3,TRBV2,CASSEGSSGNTIYF,TGTGCCAGCAGTGAAGGTAGCTCTGGAAACACCATATATTTT
15,NA,NA,TRBJ1-6,TRBV27,CAVKGTGQLESTLHF,TGTGCCGTGAAAGGCACCGGACAGCTTGAGAGTACCCTCCACTTT
13,NA,NA,TRBJ2-3,TRBV12-5,CASAQPSTDTQYF,TGTGCTAGTGCCCAACCTAGCACAGATACGCAGTATTTT
16,NA,NA,TRBJ1-5,TRBV2,CASSANPGPLRQPQHF,TGTGCCAGCAGTGCAAACCCGGGACCCCTTAGGCAGCCCCAGCATTTT
15,NA,TRBD2,TRBJ2-1,TRBV11-2,CASSLLRGDYNEQFF,TGTGCCAGCAGCTTATTACGGGGGGACTACAATGAGCAGTTCTTC
15,NA,NA,TRBJ1-2,TRBV10-2,CASSLGPPESYGYTF,TGCGCCAGCAGCCTAGGACCCCCCGAAAGCTATGGCTACACCTTC
15,once,NA,TRBJ1-2,TRBV5-1,CASSLDPRGPGGYTF,TGCGCCAGCAGCTTGGACCCTCGGGGACCGGGTGGCTACACCTTC
17,NA,NA,TRBJ2-6,TRBV18,CASSPQSGHSGANVLTF,TGTGCCAGCTCACCACAGAGCGGGCACTCTGGGGCCAACGTCCTGACTTTC
16,NA,TRBD2,TRBJ2-2,TRBV9,CASSPTSSGYTGELFF,TGTGCCAGCAGCCCCACCTCTAGCGGGTACACCGGGGAGCTGTTTTTT
14,once,NA,TRBJ1-1,TRBV4-1,CASSHTGLNTEAFF,TGCGCCAGCAGCCATACAGGGCTGAACACTGAAGCTTTCTTT
15,NA,TRBD1,TRBJ2-2,TRBV2,CASSSRGRPTGELFF,TGTGCCAGCAGTAGCAGGGGGCGGCCAACCGGGGAGCTGTTTTTT
15,NA,TRBD1,TRBJ2-1,TRBV7-8,CASSKTGGAINEQFF,TGTGCCAGCAGCAAAACAGGGGGCGCTATCAATGAGCAGTTCTTC
15,NA,TRBD2,TRBJ2-3,TRBV28,CASSRTSGKTDTQYF,TGTGCCAGCAGTCGGACTAGCGGGAAGACAGATACGCAGTATTTT
13,NA,NA,TRBJ2-2,TRBV29-1,CSVGEVYTGELFF,TGCAGCGTTGGTGAAGTGTACACCGGGGAGCTGTTTTTT
14,few,TRBD1,TRBJ1-5,TRBV7-9,CASSSTGGNQPQHF,TGTGCCAGCAGCTCTACAGGGGGGAATCAGCCCCAGCATTTT
14,NA,NA,TRBJ2-5,TRBV10-1,CASSEGSAQETQYF,TGCGCCAGCAGTGAGGGGTCAGCCCAAGAGACCCAGTACTTC
17,few,NA,TRBJ2-3,TRBV2,CASREGRGGNPTDTQYF,TGTGCCAGCAGAGAAGGTAGAGGGGGGAACCCCACAGATACGCAGTATTTT
16,NA,TRBD1,TRBJ2-3,TRBV9,CASSYRTGQPTDTQYF,TGTGCCAGCAGCTATCGGACAGGGCAACCCACAGATACGCAGTATTTT
13,few,NA,TRBJ1-1,TRBV30,CAWSVGSLTEAFF,TGTGCCTGGAGTGTAGGGTCGTTAACTGAAGCTTTCTTT